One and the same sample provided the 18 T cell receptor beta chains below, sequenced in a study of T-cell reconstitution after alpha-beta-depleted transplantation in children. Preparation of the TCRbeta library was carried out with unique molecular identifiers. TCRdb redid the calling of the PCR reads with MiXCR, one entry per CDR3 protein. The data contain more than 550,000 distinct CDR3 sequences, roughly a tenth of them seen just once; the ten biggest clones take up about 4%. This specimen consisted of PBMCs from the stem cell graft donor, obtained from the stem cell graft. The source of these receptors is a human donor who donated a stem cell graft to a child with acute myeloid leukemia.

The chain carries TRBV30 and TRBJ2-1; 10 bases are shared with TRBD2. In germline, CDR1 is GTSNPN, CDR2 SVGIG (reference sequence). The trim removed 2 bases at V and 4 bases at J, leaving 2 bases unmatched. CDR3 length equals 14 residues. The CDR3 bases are TGTGCCTGGAGTTCAGCGGGAGGGTACAATGAGCAGTTCTTC. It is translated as CAWSSAGGYNEQFF.

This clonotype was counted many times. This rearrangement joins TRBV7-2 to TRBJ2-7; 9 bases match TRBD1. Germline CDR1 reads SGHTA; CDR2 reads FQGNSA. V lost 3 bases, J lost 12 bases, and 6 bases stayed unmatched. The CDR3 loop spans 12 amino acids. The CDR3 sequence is CASSFGLGQGYF. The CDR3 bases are TGTGCCAGCAGCTTTGGACTGGGACAGGGGTACTTC.

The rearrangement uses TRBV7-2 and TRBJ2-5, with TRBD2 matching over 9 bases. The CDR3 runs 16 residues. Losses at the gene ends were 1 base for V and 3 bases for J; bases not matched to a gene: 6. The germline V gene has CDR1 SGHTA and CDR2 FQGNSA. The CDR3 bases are TGTGCCAGCAGCTTAGTACCGGCTAGCGGGAAAGAGACCCAGTACTTC. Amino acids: CASSLVPASGKETQYF.

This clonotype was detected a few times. The DNA of the CDR3 is TGTGCCAGCTCACCAATTGGGAGCTTGAACACTGAAGCTTTCTTT. This encodes CASSPIGSLNTEAFF. The rearrangement uses TRBV18 and TRBJ1-1; D is unresolved. Per the germline V gene, CDR1 is KGHSH and CDR2 is LQKENI. V was pared by 2 bases and J by 0 bases, with 10 bases between. The CDR3 is 15 amino acids.

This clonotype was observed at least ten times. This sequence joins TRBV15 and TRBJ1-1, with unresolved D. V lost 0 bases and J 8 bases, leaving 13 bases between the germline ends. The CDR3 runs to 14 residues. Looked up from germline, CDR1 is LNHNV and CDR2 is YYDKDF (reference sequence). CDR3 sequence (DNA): TGTGCCACCAGCAGAGATCTCTTCGCCCCCGAAGCTTTCTTT. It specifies CATSRDLFAPEAFF.

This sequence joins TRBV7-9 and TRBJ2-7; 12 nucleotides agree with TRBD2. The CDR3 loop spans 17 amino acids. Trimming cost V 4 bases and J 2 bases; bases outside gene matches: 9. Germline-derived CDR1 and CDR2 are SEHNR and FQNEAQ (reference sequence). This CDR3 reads CASSSGLAGSGTYEQYF. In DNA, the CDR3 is TGTGCCAGCAGCTCTGGACTAGCGGGATCTGGGACCTACGAGCAGTACTTC. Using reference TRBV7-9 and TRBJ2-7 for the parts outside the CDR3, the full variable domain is DTGVSQNPRHKITKRGQNVTFRCDPISEHNRLYWYRQTLGQGPEFLTYFQNEAQLEKSRLLSDRFSAERPKGSFSTLEIQRTEQGDSAMYLCASSSGLAGSGTYEQYFGPGTRLTVT.

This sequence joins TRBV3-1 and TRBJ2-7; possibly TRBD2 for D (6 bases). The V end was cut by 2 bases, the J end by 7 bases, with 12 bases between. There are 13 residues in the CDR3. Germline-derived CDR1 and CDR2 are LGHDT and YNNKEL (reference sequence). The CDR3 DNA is TGTGCCAGCAGCCAAAGATTGCGGGAAGAGCAGTACTTC. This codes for CASSQRLREEQYF.

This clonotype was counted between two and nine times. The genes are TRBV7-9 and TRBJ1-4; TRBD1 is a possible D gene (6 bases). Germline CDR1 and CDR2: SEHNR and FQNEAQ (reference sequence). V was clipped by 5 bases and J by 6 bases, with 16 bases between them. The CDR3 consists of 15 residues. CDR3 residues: CASSPGRQEDEKLFF. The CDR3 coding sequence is TGTGCCAGCAGCCCAGGGCGACAGGAGGATGAAAAACTGTTTTTT.

CDR3 region: CASRRTGVTGELFF. The CDR3 DNA sequence: TGTGCCAGCAGAAGGACGGGAGTTACCGGGGAGCTGTTTTTT. The V gene is TRBV6-1, the J gene TRBJ2-2; D perhaps matches TRBD2 (6 bases). CDR1 is MNHNS and CDR2 is SASEGT in the germline V gene. Trimming shortened V by 6 bases and J by 5 bases, and 13 bases separated the two germline ends. The CDR3 has 14 residues.

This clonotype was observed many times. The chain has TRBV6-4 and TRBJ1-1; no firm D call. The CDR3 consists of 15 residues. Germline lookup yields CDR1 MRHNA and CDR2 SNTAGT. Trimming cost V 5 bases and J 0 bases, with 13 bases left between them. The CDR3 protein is CASSREGGLNTEAFF. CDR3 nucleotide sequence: TGTGCCAGCAGTAGGGAGGGAGGCCTGAACACTGAAGCTTTCTTT.

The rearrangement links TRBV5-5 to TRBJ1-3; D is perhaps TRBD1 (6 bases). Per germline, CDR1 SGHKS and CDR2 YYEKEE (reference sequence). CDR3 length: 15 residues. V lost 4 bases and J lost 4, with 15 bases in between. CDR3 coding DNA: TGTGCCAGCAGCCCTGATACAGGGTCCGGAAACACCATATATTTT. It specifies CASSPDTGSGNTIYF.

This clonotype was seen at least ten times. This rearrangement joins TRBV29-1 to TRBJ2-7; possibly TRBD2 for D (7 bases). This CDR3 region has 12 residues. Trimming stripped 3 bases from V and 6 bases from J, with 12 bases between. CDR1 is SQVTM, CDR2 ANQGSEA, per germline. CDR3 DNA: TGCAGCGTTGACCAGGGGAGGGCCGAGCAGTACTTC. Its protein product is CSVDQGRAEQYF.

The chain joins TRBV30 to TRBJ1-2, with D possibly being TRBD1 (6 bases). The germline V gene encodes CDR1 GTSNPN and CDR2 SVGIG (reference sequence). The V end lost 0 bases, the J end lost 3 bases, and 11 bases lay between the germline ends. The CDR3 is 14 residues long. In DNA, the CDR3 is TGTGCCTGGAGTGTACAGCAGGGGCACTATGGCTACACCTTC. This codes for CAWSVQQGHYGYTF.

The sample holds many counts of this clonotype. The chain's CDR3 is CSVRHRNDQPQHF. Here the CDR3 DNA reads TGCAGCGTTCGCCACAGGAACGATCAGCCCCAGCATTTT. The chain recombines TRBV29-1 with TRBJ1-5, with D tentatively TRBD1 (5 bases). Trimming took 5 bases from V and 5 from J, leaving 13 bases between them. Per the germline V gene, CDR1 is SQVTM and CDR2 is ANQGSEA. The CDR3 consists of 13 residues. Full variable domain (outside the CDR3, taken from reference TRBV29-1 and TRBJ1-5): SAVISQKPSRDICQRGTSLTIQCQVDSQVTMMFWYRQQPGQSLTLIATANQGSEATYESGFVIDKFPISRPNLTFSTLTVSNMSPEDSSIYLCSVRHRNDQPQHFGDGTRLSIL.

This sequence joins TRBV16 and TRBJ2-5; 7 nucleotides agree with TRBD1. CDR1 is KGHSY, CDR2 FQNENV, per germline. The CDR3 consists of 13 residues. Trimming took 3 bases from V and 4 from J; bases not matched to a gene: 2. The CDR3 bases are TGTGCCAGCAGCCACCCAGGGGGAGAGACCCAGTACTTC. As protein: CASSHPGGETQYF.

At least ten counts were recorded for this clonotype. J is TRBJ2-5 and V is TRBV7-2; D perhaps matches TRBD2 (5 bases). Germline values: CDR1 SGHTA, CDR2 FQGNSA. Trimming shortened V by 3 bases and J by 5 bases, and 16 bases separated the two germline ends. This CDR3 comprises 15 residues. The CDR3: CASSFILRGLETQYF. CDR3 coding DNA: TGTGCCAGCAGCTTCATCCTCAGAGGGTTGGAGACCCAGTACTTC.

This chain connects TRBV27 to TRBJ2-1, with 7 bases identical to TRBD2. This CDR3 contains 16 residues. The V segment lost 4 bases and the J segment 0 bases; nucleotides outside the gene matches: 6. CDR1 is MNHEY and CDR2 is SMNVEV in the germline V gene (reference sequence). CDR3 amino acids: CASSYWRGSSYNEQFF. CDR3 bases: TGTGCCAGCAGTTACTGGCGCGGGAGCTCCTACAATGAGCAGTTCTTC.

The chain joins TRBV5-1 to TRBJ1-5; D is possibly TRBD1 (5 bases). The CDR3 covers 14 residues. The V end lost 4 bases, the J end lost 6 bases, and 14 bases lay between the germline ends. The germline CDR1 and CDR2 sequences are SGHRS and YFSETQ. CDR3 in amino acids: CASSVGGGTQPQHF. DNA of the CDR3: TGCGCCAGCAGCGTCGGGGGGGGAACTCAGCCCCAGCATTTT.